These T cell receptor beta chains were read from a single sample in a study of cytomegalovirus exposure and HLA in healthy donors. Libraries were prepared by immunoSEQ multiplex PCR; TCRdb keeps only in-frame clonotypes and omits some of them. The sample holds hundreds of thousands of clones; more than 85% are singletons and the top ten take 12%. The sequenced sample consisted of PBMCs. The receptors stem from a man between 18 and 35 years old in good health and CMV-seropositive. CDR3s include the opening cysteine and the closing phenylalanine or tryptophan. A D gene is named only where the DNA matches it firmly. Size values are once, few and many counts, or a class for expanded clones, and some rows have none.

d_call: TRBD1; v_call: TRBV5-1; clone_size: .; j_call: TRBJ1-2; cdr3_nt: TGCGCCAGCAGCTCGGACAGGACGGGTGGCTACACCTTC; cdr3_aa: CASSSDRTGGYTF
d_call: TRBD1; v_call: TRBV4-1; clone_size: .; j_call: TRBJ2-4; cdr3_nt: TGCGCCAGCAGCCTCCCGGGACAGGGGAGAAACATTCAGTACTTC; cdr3_aa: CASSLPGQGRNIQYF
d_call: .; v_call: TRBV19; clone_size: many; j_call: TRBJ1-1; cdr3_nt: TGTGCCAGTAGTATACCCACTAAGAACACTGAAGCTTTCTTT; cdr3_aa: CASSIPTKNTEAFF
d_call: .; v_call: TRBV6-6; clone_size: .; j_call: TRBJ2-1; cdr3_nt: TGTGCCAGCACCTTATCCGACAATGAGCAGTTCTTC; cdr3_aa: CASTLSDNEQFF
d_call: TRBD1; v_call: TRBV15; clone_size: .; j_call: TRBJ2-2; cdr3_nt: TGTGCCACCAGCCCACAGCACAGGGGGACCGGGGAGCTGTTTTTT; cdr3_aa: CATSPQHRGTGELFF
d_call: TRBD1; v_call: TRBV5-5; clone_size: .; j_call: TRBJ1-5; cdr3_nt: TGTGCCAGCAGCTTGGGTTCAGGGGGCGCAGGTCAGCCCCAGCATTTT; cdr3_aa: CASSLGSGGAGQPQHF
d_call: TRBD1; v_call: TRBV6-5; clone_size: few; j_call: TRBJ2-7; cdr3_nt: TGTGCCAGCAGTTTCCGGGACAGTCCCTACGAGCAGTACTTC; cdr3_aa: CASSFRDSPYEQYF
d_call: TRBD1; v_call: TRBV7-8; clone_size: .; j_call: TRBJ1-5; cdr3_nt: TGTGCCAGCAGCTTAGAGGGGGCGGGGGTGCCCCAGCATTTT; cdr3_aa: CASSLEGAGVPQHF
d_call: .; v_call: TRBV11-2; clone_size: once; j_call: TRBJ1-1; cdr3_nt: TGTGCCAGCAGCTTAGTATTTTCGGCGGACACTGAAGCTTTCTTT; cdr3_aa: CASSLVFSADTEAFF
d_call: .; v_call: TRBV27; clone_size: .; j_call: TRBJ2-1; cdr3_nt: TGTGCCAGCAGTTTTCAGGGGGGGTCCTACAATGAGCAGTTCTTC; cdr3_aa: CASSFQGGSYNEQFF
d_call: TRBD1; v_call: TRBV6-5; clone_size: once; j_call: TRBJ2-7; cdr3_nt: TGTGCCAGCAGCTCGGACAGGTTAAATTACGAGCAGTACTTC; cdr3_aa: CASSSDRLNYEQYF
d_call: TRBD2; v_call: TRBV5-1; clone_size: .; j_call: TRBJ2-2; cdr3_nt: TGCGCCAGCAGCTGGAGCGGGAGTGTTGGCACCGGGGAGCTGTTTTTT; cdr3_aa: CASSWSGSVGTGELFF
d_call: TRBD1; v_call: TRBV5-1; clone_size: .; j_call: TRBJ2-7; cdr3_nt: TGCGCCAGCAGCTTGGGGACAGGCGCCTACGAGCAGTACTTC; cdr3_aa: CASSLGTGAYEQYF
d_call: TRBD1; v_call: TRBV9; clone_size: few; j_call: TRBJ1-2; cdr3_nt: TGTGCCAGCAGCCCCCACGAGGACAGGGGGCAAGGCTACACCTTC; cdr3_aa: CASSPHEDRGQGYTF
d_call: .; v_call: TRBV5-6; clone_size: .; j_call: TRBJ2-5; cdr3_nt: TGTGCCAGCAGCCCCCGTCGGGTCCCGGAGACCCAGTACTTC; cdr3_aa: CASSPRRVPETQYF
d_call: .; v_call: TRBV4-3; clone_size: few; j_call: TRBJ2-1; cdr3_nt: TGCGCCAGCAGCCAAGATGAGGCAACCCGGAGTTACAATGAGCAGTTCTTC; cdr3_aa: CASSQDEATRSYNEQFF
d_call: .; v_call: TRBV7-9; clone_size: once; j_call: TRBJ2-2; cdr3_nt: TGTGCCAGCAGCTCCATCAGCGGGGAGCTGTTTTTT; cdr3_aa: CASSSISGELFF
d_call: .; v_call: TRBV10-3; clone_size: .; j_call: TRBJ2-7; cdr3_nt: TGTGCCACATCAGAGGGGGGCTACGAGCAGTACTTC; cdr3_aa: CATSEGGYEQYF
d_call: TRBD1; v_call: TRBV15; clone_size: .; j_call: TRBJ1-2; cdr3_nt: TGTGCCACCAGCAGCCCTTGGGGACAGGGGGACTATGGCTACACCTTC; cdr3_aa: CATSSPWGQGDYGYTF
d_call: .; v_call: TRBV5-4; clone_size: .; j_call: TRBJ2-7; cdr3_nt: TGTGCCAGCAGTTTAAGAGACTCCTACGAGCAGTACTTC; cdr3_aa: CASSLRDSYEQYF
d_call: .; v_call: TRBV4-1; clone_size: .; j_call: TRBJ2-5; cdr3_nt: TGCGCCAGCAGCCAAGATCAAGGCGAGACCCAGTACTTC; cdr3_aa: CASSQDQGETQYF
d_call: .; v_call: TRBV9; clone_size: .; j_call: TRBJ2-7; cdr3_nt: TGTGCCAGCAGCGTAGAACTTGGGCTCCGGAACGAGCAGTACTTC; cdr3_aa: CASSVELGLRNEQYF